This entry lists 7 T cell receptor beta chains sequenced from one sample in a study of cytomegalovirus exposure and HLA in healthy donors (dated 2017 in TCRdb). Library preparation employed the immunoSEQ multiplex PCR assay. A mixture of 60 forward primers for TCR Vbeta segments and 13 reverse primers for TCR Jbeta segments was used in the multiplex PCR. Not all clones reach the TCRdb copy of this immuneACCESS table, which keeps in-frame sequences only. Checked studies attribute under half of the gap to unresolved V genes and leave the rest unexplained. The sample profile shows 130,000 to 150,000 clones; around 77% of them were found once. Roughly 4.9% of the sample goes to the ten largest clones. Sequenced: PBMCs. Receptors originate from a woman aged 45-59 years in good health and CMV-seronegative.

This clone showed up just once. The V and J genes are TRBV2 and TRBJ1-4; a weak D match, TRBD1 (5 bases). The CDR3 totals 15 residues. Per germline, CDR1 SNHLY and CDR2 FYNNEI. V was cut by 6 bases and J by 8 bases, with 19 bases left in between. DNA of the CDR3: TGTGCCAGCAGCCAGGAGGGCCATGGGGGGGAAAAACTGTTTTTT. This codes for CASSQEGHGGEKLFF.

This clone was observed a handful of times. The chain has TRBV19 and TRBJ1-1; maybe TRBD1 (6 bases). Germline lookup yields CDR1 LNHDA and CDR2 SQIVND (reference sequence). There are 14 residues in the CDR3. With 7 bases removed from V and 6 bases from J, the gap between germline ends came to 18 bases. CDR3 residues: CASKVGGRDSEAFF. In nucleotides, the CDR3 is TGTGCCAGTAAAGTGGGGGGGCGCGACTCTGAAGCTTTCTTT.

This chain uses TRBV6-5 with TRBJ1-2; TRBD1 matches 10 bases. J gave up 4 bases and V 6 bases, and 8 bases lay outside the gene matches. Germline CDR1 reads MNHEY; CDR2 reads SVGAGI. This CDR3 has 15 residues. Written as DNA, the CDR3 is TGTGCCAGCAGCCGCGGGACAGGGGACACCTATGGCTACACCTTC. Its translation is CASSRGTGDTYGYTF.

The chain is built from TRBV4-1 and TRBJ1-5, with 7 bases aligning to TRBD1. Trimming removed 3 bases from V and 3 bases from J; junction bases left unmatched: 5. CDR3 length: 15 amino acids. Germline values: CDR1 MGHRA, CDR2 YSYEKL. The CDR3 region is CASSQTGFFNQPQHF. As DNA, the CDR3 is TGCGCCAGCAGCCAGACAGGGTTTTTCAATCAGCCCCAGCATTTT.

J is TRBJ1-6 and V is TRBV9; TRBD1 agrees at 8 bases. Trimming removed 1 base from V and 10 bases from J; junction bases left unmatched: 10. This CDR3 comprises 16 residues. CDR1 is SGDLS and CDR2 is YYNGEE in the germline V gene. The CDR3 DNA reads as TGTGCCAGCAGCGTATCCCCGACAGGGGTAGGCTCACCCCTCCACTTT. It codes for CASSVSPTGVGSPLHF.

The rearrangement joins TRBV15 to TRBJ2-1; 10 bases agree with TRBD2. Germline values: CDR1 LNHNV, CDR2 YYDKDF (reference sequence). With 1 base clipped from V and 12 bases from J, the junction kept 12 bases outside the gene matches. The CDR3 runs to 16 residues. The CDR3: CATSRGRAGGRSWQFF. CDR3 coding DNA: TGTGCCACCAGCAGAGGTCGAGCGGGGGGGCGAAGTTGGCAGTTCTTC.

The V gene is TRBV9, the J gene TRBJ2-4, with 8 bases fitting TRBD2. Germline CDR1 is SGDLS and CDR2 is YYNGEE. The CDR3 is 15 amino acids. V gave up 4 bases and J gave up 3 bases; unmatched junction bases: 6. This CDR3 is CASSFGGGSKNIQYF. In DNA, the CDR3 is TGTGCCAGCAGCTTCGGGGGGGGAAGCAAAAACATTCAGTACTTC. Supplemented by reference TRBV9 and TRBJ2-4, the full variable domain reads DSGVTQTPKHLITATGQRVTLRCSPRSGDLSVYWYQQSLDQGLQFLIQYYNGEERAKGNILERFSAQQFPDLHSELNLSSLELGDSALYFCASSFGGGSKNIQYFGAGTRLSVL.